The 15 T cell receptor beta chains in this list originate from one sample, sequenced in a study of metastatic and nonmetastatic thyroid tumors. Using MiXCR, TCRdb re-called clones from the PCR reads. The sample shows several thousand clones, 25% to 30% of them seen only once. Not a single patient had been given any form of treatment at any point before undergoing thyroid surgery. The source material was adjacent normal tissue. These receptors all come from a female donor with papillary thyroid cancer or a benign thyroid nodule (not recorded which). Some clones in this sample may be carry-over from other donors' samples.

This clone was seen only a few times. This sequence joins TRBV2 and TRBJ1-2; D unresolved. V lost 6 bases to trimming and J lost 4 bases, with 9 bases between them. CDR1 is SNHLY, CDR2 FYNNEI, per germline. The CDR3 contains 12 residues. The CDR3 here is CASSKLVYGYTF. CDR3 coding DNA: TGTGCCAGCAGCAAACTGGTCTATGGCTACACCTTC.

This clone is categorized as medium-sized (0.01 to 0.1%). The CDR3 reads CASSPRPGNNQPQHF. Written as DNA, the CDR3 is TGTGCCAGCAGTCCCCGGCCCGGTAATAATCAGCCCCAGCATTTT. The chain recombines TRBV25-1 with TRBJ1-5, with unresolved D. The CDR3 runs to 15 residues. The V end was cut by 5 bases, the J end by 4 bases, with 15 bases between. Germline CDR1 and CDR2: MGHDK and SYGVNS.

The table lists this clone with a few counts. The CDR3 nucleotides are TGTGCCAGCAGTCCGATGGACAGGATCTATGAGCAGTTCTTC. Translating gives CASSPMDRIYEQFF. This sequence joins TRBV27 and TRBJ2-1; 7 bases map to TRBD1. The J segment lost 8 bases and the V segment lost 5 bases, leaving 9 bases of the junction unmatched. Germline CDR1 MNHEY, CDR2 SMNVEV (reference sequence). The length of the CDR3 is 14 residues.

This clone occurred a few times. The CDR3 is CASSYPTGAGYEQYF. The CDR3 bases are TGTGCCAGCAGTTACCCCACAGGGGCCGGCTACGAGCAGTACTTC. This chain joins TRBV6-2 or TRBV6-3 and TRBJ2-7; 7 nucleotides align to TRBD1. This CDR3 has 15 residues. V was pared by 2 bases and J by 3 bases, with 7 bases of the junction left unmatched. Germline V lookup: CDR1 MNHEY, CDR2 SVGEGT.

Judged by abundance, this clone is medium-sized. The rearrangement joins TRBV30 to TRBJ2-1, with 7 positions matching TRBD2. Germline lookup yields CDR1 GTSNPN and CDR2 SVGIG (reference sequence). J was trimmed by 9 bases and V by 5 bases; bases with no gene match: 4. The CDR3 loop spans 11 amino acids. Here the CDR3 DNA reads TGTGCCTGGGGGAGGGCGGGTGAGCAGTTCTTC. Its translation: CAWGRAGEQFF.

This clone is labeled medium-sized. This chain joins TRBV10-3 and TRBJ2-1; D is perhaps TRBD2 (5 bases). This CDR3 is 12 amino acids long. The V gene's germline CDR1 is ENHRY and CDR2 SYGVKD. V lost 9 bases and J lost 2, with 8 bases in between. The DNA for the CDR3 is TGTGCCATAGGACTCACCTACAATGAGCAGTTCTTC. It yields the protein CAIGLTYNEQFF.

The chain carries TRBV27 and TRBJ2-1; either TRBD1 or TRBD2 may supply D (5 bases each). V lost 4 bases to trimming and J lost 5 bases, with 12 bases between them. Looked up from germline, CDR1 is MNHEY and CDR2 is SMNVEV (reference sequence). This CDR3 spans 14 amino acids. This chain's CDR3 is CASSSGGTHNEQFF. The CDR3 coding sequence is TGTGCCAGCAGTTCTGGTGGGACCCACAATGAGCAGTTCTTC.

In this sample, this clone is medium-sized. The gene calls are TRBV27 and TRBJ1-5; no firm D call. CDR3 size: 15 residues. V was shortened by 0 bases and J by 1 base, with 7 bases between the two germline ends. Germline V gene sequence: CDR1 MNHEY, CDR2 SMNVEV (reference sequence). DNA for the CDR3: TGTGCCAGCAGTTTATCTCTAGTCAGCAATCAGCCCCAGCATTTT. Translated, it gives CASSLSLVSNQPQHF.

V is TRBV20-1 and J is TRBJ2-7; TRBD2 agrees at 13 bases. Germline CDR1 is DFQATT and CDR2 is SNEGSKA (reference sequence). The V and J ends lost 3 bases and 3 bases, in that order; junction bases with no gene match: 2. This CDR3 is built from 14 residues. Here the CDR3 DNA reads TGCAGTGCTAGTCGACTAGCGGGGGGCTACGAGCAGTACTTC. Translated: CSASRLAGGYEQYF.

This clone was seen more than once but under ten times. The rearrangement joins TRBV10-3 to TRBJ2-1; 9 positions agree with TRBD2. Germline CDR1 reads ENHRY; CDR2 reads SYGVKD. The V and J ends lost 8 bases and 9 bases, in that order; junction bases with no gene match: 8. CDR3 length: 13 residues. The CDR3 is CAISAGGLVEQFF. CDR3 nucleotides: TGTGCCATCTCCGCGGGAGGGTTGGTTGAGCAGTTCTTC.

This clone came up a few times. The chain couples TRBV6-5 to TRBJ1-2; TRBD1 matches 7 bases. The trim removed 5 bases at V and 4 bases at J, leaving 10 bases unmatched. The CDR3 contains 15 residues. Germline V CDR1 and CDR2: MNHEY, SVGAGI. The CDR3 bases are TGTGCCAGCAGTCCCTCGACAGGGACCAGCTATGGCTACACCTTC. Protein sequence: CASSPSTGTSYGYTF.

The CDR3 here is CASSRGVEQFF. CDR3 DNA: TGTGCCAGCAGCCGCGGGGTTGAGCAGTTCTTC. The chain carries TRBV11-3 and TRBJ2-1; D is perhaps TRBD2 (6 bases). Germline assignment: CDR1 SGHNT and CDR2 YENEEA. Trimming pared 5 bases from V and 9 bases from J, leaving 8 bases between. The CDR3 runs 11 residues.

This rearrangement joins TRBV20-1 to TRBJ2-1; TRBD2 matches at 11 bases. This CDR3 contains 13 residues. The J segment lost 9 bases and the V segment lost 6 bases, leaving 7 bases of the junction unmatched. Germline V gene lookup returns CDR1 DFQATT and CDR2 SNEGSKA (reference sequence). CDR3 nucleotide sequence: TGCAGTGCGAGGGTAGCGGGGGGGTTTGAGCAGTTCTTC. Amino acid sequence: CSARVAGGFEQFF.

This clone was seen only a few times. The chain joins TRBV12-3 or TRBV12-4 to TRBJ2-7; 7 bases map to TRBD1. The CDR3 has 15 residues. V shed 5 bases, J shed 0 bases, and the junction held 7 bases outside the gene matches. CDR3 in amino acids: CASSAPGDSSYEQYF. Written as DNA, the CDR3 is TGTGCCAGCAGTGCCCCCGGGGACAGCTCCTACGAGCAGTACTTC.

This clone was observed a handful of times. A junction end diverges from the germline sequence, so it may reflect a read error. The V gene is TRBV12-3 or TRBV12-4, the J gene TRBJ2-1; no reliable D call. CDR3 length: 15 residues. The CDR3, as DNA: TGTGCCAGCAGCTTAGGCCCGCCGGGCTACAATGAGCAGTTCTTC. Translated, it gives CASSLGPPGYNEQFF.